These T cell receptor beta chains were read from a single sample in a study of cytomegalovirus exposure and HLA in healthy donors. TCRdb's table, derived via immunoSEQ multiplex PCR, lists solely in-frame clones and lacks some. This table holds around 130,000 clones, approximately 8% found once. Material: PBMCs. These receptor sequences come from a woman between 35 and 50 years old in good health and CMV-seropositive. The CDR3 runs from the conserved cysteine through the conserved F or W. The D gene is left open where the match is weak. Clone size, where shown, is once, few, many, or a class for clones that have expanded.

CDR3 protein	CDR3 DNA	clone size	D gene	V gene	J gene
CASRRQANEQFF	TGTGCCAGCAGAAGGCAGGCTAATGAGCAGTTCTTC	few	.	TRBV2	TRBJ2-1
CASSPLLGRGRGEKLFF	TGTGCCAGCTCACCCCTTCTGGGCAGGGGGAGAGGTGAAAAACTGTTTTTT	.	TRBD1	TRBV18	TRBJ1-4
CATTSGGSTDTQYF	TGTGCCACGACTAGCGGGGGGAGCACAGATACGCAGTATTTT	few	TRBD2	TRBV6-1	TRBJ2-3
CASSVDFGLPSHTGELFF	TGTGCCAGCAGCGTAGACTTCGGACTTCCGTCCCACACCGGGGAGCTGTTTTTT	.	.	TRBV9	TRBJ2-2
CASSEAADSHLHF	TGTGCCAGCAGTGAAGCTGCCGATTCACACCTCCACTTT	.	.	TRBV6-1	TRBJ1-6
CASTTGFSSYNEQFF	TGCGCCAGCACTACAGGCTTCTCCTCCTACAATGAGCAGTTCTTC	few	.	TRBV5-1	TRBJ2-1
CASNPKLAKNIQYF	TGCGCCAGCAATCCTAAACTAGCCAAAAACATTCAGTACTTC	.	.	TRBV10-2	TRBJ2-4
CAWDGPGQAAGSPLHF	TGTGCCTGGGACGGCCCGGGACAGGCAGCGGGGTCACCCCTCCACTTT	few	TRBD1	TRBV30	TRBJ1-6
CASSRDRAENEQFF	TGTGCCAGCAGCCGGGACAGGGCAGAGAATGAGCAGTTCTTC	.	TRBD1	TRBV5-5	TRBJ2-1
CSAGGIETQYF	TGCAGTGCTGGGGGGATAGAGACCCAGTACTTC	few	.	TRBV20-1	TRBJ2-5
CASSYSSQPSRVQYF	TGTGCCAGCAGTTACTCGAGCCAGCCCTCCCGGGTACAGTACTTC	.	.	TRBV6-5	TRBJ2-7
CASSSRVTDTQYF	TGCGCCAGCAGCTCACGGGTCACAGATACGCAGTATTTT	few	.	TRBV5-1	TRBJ2-3
CASSSGTGGAEAFF	TGTGCCAGCAGTTCCGGGACAGGGGGGGCTGAAGCTTTCTTT	few	TRBD1	TRBV5-8	TRBJ1-1
CASSITTPSTDTQYF	TGTGCCAGTAGTATAACCACTCCTAGCACAGATACGCAGTATTTT	.	.	TRBV19	TRBJ2-3
CASSWVGGALNTEAFF	TGCGCCAGCAGCTGGGTAGGGGGGGCGCTGAACACTGAAGCTTTCTTT	few	.	TRBV5-1	TRBJ1-1
CASSLGWGGTEAFF	TGCGCCAGCAGCTTGGGGTGGGGGGGCACTGAAGCTTTCTTT	few	.	TRBV5-1	TRBJ1-1
CASSVTTVGDTGELFF	TGTGCCAGCAGCGTCACGACAGTTGGGGACACCGGGGAGCTGTTTTTT	few	.	TRBV7-3	TRBJ2-2
CASSEAGTGGREQYF	TGTGCCAGCAGTGAAGCGGGGACAGGGGGCCGGGAGCAGTACTTC	few	TRBD1	TRBV6-1	TRBJ2-7
CASRVLGTGVNTEAFF	TGTGCCAGTAGAGTGTTGGGGACAGGGGTGAACACTGAAGCTTTCTTT	.	TRBD1	TRBV19	TRBJ1-1
CASSAGQSRETQYF	TGTGCCAGCAGCGCGGGACAGAGTCGAGAGACCCAGTACTTC	.	TRBD1	TRBV9	TRBJ2-5
CASSLSPTGSSYNEQFF	TGCGCCAGCAGCTTAAGCCCGACAGGGAGCTCCTACAATGAGCAGTTCTTC	few	TRBD1	TRBV5-1	TRBJ2-1
CASSAWTSSETQYF	TGCGCCAGCAGCGCCTGGACTAGTTCTGAGACCCAGTACTTC	.	TRBD2	TRBV5-1	TRBJ2-5
CASSLQGVKGNEQYF	TGTGCCAGCAGCTTACAGGGGGTAAAAGGAAACGAGCAGTACTTC	.	TRBD1	TRBV14	TRBJ2-7
CASSPGQGVAFF	TGTGCCAGCAGCCCCGGACAGGGGGTAGCTTTCTTT	.	TRBD1	TRBV9	TRBJ1-1